The source of this TCR beta chain is a study of blood T cell repertoires in COVID-19. Study as a whole: COVID-19 samples from acute and convalescent phases originated in the United States, Italy and Spain. The cDNA or gDNA used as material had been derived from T cells, B-cell-depleted T cells, or PBMCs.

Seattle cases were enrolled at active infection and followed longitudinally. Germline trimming cut 4 bases from V and 3 bases from J; bases unmatched to any gene: 7. The CDR3 sequence is 15 residues long. CDR1 is LGHNA, CDR2 YSLEER, per germline. Original handling: Reference gene primer amplification gave nucleated cell count estimates. Only in-frame clones appear in the TCRdb table, and some are missing; sequencing was by immunoSEQ multiplex PCR. V and J calls plus clone size are reproduced from that table; the DNA served to infer D and trimming. The sample shows a few hundred thousand clones, about 86% of them seen only once.

Sequencing was carried out using peripheral blood. V is TRBV4-3 and J is TRBJ1-1, with TRBD1 matching 8 bases. The origin of this receptor is a person aged 70 to 85 with COVID-19, enrolled during active disease. CDR3 in DNA: TGCGCCAGCAGCCGCCACAGGGGGATGGACACTGAAGCTTTCTTT. This sequence encodes CASSRHRGMDTEAFF.